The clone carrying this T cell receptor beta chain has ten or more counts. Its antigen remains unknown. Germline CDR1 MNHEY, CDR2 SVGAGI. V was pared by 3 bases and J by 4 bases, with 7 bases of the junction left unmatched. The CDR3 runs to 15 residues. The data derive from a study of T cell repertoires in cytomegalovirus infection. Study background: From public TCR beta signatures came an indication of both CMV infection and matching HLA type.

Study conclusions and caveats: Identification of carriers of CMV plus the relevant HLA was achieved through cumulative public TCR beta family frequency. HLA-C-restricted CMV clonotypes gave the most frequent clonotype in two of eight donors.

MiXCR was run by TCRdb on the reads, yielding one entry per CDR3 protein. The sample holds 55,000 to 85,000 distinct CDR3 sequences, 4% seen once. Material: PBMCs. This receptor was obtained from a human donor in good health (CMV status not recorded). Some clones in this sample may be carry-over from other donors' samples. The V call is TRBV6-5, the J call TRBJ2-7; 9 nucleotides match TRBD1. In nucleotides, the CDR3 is TGTGCCAGCAGTTATACCGGGACAGGGATGTACGAGCAGTACTTC. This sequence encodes CASSYTGTGMYEQYF.